These T cell receptor beta chains were read from a single sample in a study of molecular identifiers for immune sequencing clone quantification. TCRdb recomputed calls from the PCR reads with MiXCR, one row per CDR3 protein. This table has 20,000 to 30,000 distinct CDR3 sequences, 15% to 20% appearing once. Sequenced: naive CD8+ T cells from blood, with Jurkat cell RNA spiked in. The origin of the receptors is a human donor in good health. Some libraries in this study had Jurkat cell RNA spiked in. The CDR3 runs from the conserved cysteine through the conserved F or W. The D gene is left open where the match is weak. The size field is filled for only some rows; it gives once, few, many or a size class.

D	V	J	size	CDR3	DNA
NA	TRBV5-6	TRBJ1-2	many	CASSPSNVARGYTF	TGTGCCAGCAGCCCGAGCAACGTAGCGAGAGGCTACACCTTC
NA	TRBV27	TRBJ2-3	many	CASSPPGTITDTQYF	TGTGCCAGCAGTCCCCCCGGGACAATCACAGATACGCAGTATTTT
NA	TRBV15	TRBJ2-3	NA	CATSRANVARINYTQYF	TGTGCCACCAGCAGAGCCAACGTAGCGCGTATAAATTATACGCAGTATTTT
NA	TRBV27	TRBJ1-1	many	CASSLSGAGAGAEAFF	TGTGCCAGCAGTTTATCGGGAGCGGGGGCGGGCGCTGAAGCTTTCTTT
NA	TRBV11-2	TRBJ2-5	many	CASSQKRLDQETQYF	TGTGCCAGCAGCCAAAAGCGCCTAGACCAAGAGACCCAGTACTTC
NA	TRBV7-2	TRBJ2-7	few	CASSLGRPYEQYF	TGTGCCAGCAGCTTAGGGCGCCCCTACGAGCAGTACTTC
NA	TRBV6-5	TRBJ2-7	many	CASSYAPSRTYEQYF	TGTGCCAGCAGTTACGCCCCCAGCCGGACCTACGAGCAGTACTTC
TRBD2	TRBV11-2	TRBJ2-1	many	CASSLLVGGLYNEQFF	TGTGCCAGCAGCTTATTGGTCGGGGGGTTATACAATGAGCAGTTCTTC
NA	TRBV27	TRBJ2-7	many	CASSIYPQDEQYF	TGTGCCAGCAGCATCTACCCCCAGGACGAGCAGTACTTC
NA	TRBV6-2/TRBV6-3	TRBJ2-7	few	CASRVLGDYEQYF	TGTGCCAGCCGAGTTTTGGGAGACTACGAGCAGTACTTC
NA	TRBV30	TRBJ1-5	many	CAWSVWGGGNQPQHF	TGTGCCTGGAGTGTATGGGGAGGAGGCAATCAGCCCCAGCATTTT
NA	TRBV7-9	TRBJ2-7	many	CASSSTRPPTNTYEQYF	TGTGCCAGCAGCTCTACCCGCCCTCCGACCAACACCTACGAGCAGTACTTC
NA	TRBV5-4	TRBJ1-3	many	CATHDPSSGNTIYF	TGTGCCACCCATGACCCGAGTTCTGGAAACACCATATATTTT
NA	TRBV19	TRBJ1-5	many	CASKSGTRSNQPQHF	TGTGCCAGTAAATCTGGGACCCGTAGCAATCAGCCCCAGCATTTT
NA	TRBV7-9	TRBJ1-2	NA	CASNNGPCYGYTF	TGTGCAAGTAATAACGGACCGTGCTATGGCTACACCTTC
NA	TRBV6-5	TRBJ2-6	many	CASSYGVLSGANVLTF	TGTGCCAGCAGTTACGGAGTCCTCTCTGGGGCCAACGTCCTGACTTTC
TRBD1	TRBV2	TRBJ2-3	many	CASSGTGGLDTQYF	TGTGCCAGCTCCGGGACAGGGGGTTTGGATACGCAGTATTTT
TRBD2	TRBV19	TRBJ2-1	many	CASSILAGGDEQFF	TGTGCCAGTAGTATTCTAGCGGGAGGGGATGAGCAGTTCTTC
NA	TRBV9	TRBJ2-3	many	CASSVGARGAGSDTQYF	TGTGCCAGCAGCGTAGGGGCTCGGGGGGCCGGGTCGGATACGCAGTATTTT
NA	TRBV23-1	TRBJ2-7	many	CASSQLRDNGLF	TGCGCCAGCAGCCAATTGCGGGACAATGGACTCTTC
NA	TRBV6-5	TRBJ2-1	few	CASSKNPTKTSYNEQFF	TGTGCCAGCAGCAAAAACCCCACCAAGACTTCCTACAATGAGCAGTTCTTC
NA	TRBV28	TRBJ2-7	many	CASSLFGLEQYF	TGTGCCAGCAGCCTTTTCGGGCTCGAGCAGTACTTC
NA	TRBV19	TRBJ2-2	many	CASSIFGGRDTGELFF	TGTGCCAGTAGTATTTTCGGGGGGCGGGACACCGGGGAGCTGTTTTTT
TRBD2	TRBV28	TRBJ2-3	many	CASRLLAGGTDTQYF	TGTGCCAGCAGACTCCTAGCGGGCGGCACAGATACGCAGTATTTT
NA	TRBV7-9	TRBJ2-5	many	CASSLDGTNQETQYF	TGTGCCAGCAGCTTAGACGGAACAAACCAAGAGACCCAGTACTTC
NA	TRBV5-4	TRBJ2-3	many	CASSPGWDSSTDTQYF	TGTGCCAGCAGCCCTGGCTGGGATTCTAGCACAGATACGCAGTATTTT
TRBD2	TRBV27	TRBJ2-3	many	CASSSRTSGRTDTQYF	TGTGCCAGCAGTTCCAGGACTAGCGGGAGAACAGATACGCAGTATTTT
NA	TRBV6-5	TRBJ2-5	once	CASRGRERETQYF	TGTGCCAGCAGAGGCAGGGAAAGAGAGACCCAGTACTTC
TRBD1	TRBV11-2	TRBJ1-1	many	CASSLFLGNRDRGRLNTEAFF	TGTGCCAGCAGCTTATTCTTGGGAAACCGGGACAGGGGGCGATTGAACACTGAAGCTTTCTTT
NA	TRBV13	TRBJ1-1	many	CASSLGAQPEAFF	TGTGCCAGCAGCCTCGGCGCGCAACCTGAAGCTTTCTTT
NA	TRBV6-2/TRBV6-3	TRBJ1-5	many	CASSRGTAQPQHF	TGTGCCAGCAGCCGCGGGACGGCACAGCCCCAGCATTTT
NA	TRBV30	TRBJ2-3	NA	CAWSVRISDTQYF	TGTGCCTGGAGTGTACGTATCTCAGATACGCAGTATTTT
NA	TRBV20-1	TRBJ1-5	many	CSARDLQVGYSNQPQHF	TGCAGTGCTAGAGATCTTCAGGTGGGGTATAGCAATCAGCCCCAGCATTTT
TRBD1	TRBV7-8	TRBJ2-7	many	CASTIRDRIYEQYF	TGTGCCAGCACCATCCGGGACAGGATCTACGAGCAGTACTTC
NA	TRBV13	TRBJ2-5	many	CASSPEGSGGTLRETQYF	TGTGCCAGCAGCCCCGAGGGTAGCGGAGGAACGTTACGAGAGACCCAGTACTTC
NA	TRBV14	TRBJ2-7	many	CASSQVLGTPYEQYF	TGTGCCAGCAGCCAAGTCCTGGGGACACCCTACGAGCAGTACTTC
NA	TRBV6-6	TRBJ1-1	medium-sized	CASSMGETEAFF	TGTGCCAGCAGTATGGGGGAAACTGAAGCTTTCTTT
NA	TRBV6-2/TRBV6-3	TRBJ2-2	medium-sized	CASEAGELFF	TGTGCCAGCGAAGCCGGGGAGCTGTTTTTT
TRBD1	TRBV28	TRBJ2-7	many	CASSTKTGPYEQYF	TGTGCCAGCAGCACTAAGACAGGGCCCTACGAGCAGTACTTC
TRBD2	TRBV19	TRBJ2-3	many	CASSFGLAADTQYF	TGTGCCAGTAGTTTTGGACTAGCAGCAGATACGCAGTATTTT
TRBD2	TRBV7-9	TRBJ2-7	many	CASSFGGGTGSEQYF	TGTGCCAGCAGCTTTGGCGGGGGGACGGGGTCCGAGCAGTACTTC
TRBD2	TRBV14	TRBJ2-7	few	CASSQERTSGRLNEQYF	TGTGCCAGCAGCCAGGAGAGGACTAGCGGGAGGTTGAACGAGCAGTACTTC
NA	TRBV7-2	TRBJ2-1	many	CASSLYGGQEQFF	TGTGCCAGCAGCTTATATGGAGGGCAAGAGCAGTTCTTC
TRBD1	TRBV2	TRBJ2-3	many	CASSEGQGAEFPSTDTQYF	TGTGCCAGCAGTGAAGGACAGGGGGCCGAGTTCCCTAGCACAGATACGCAGTATTTT
NA	TRBV6-2/TRBV6-3	TRBJ2-1	many	CASNEANSYNEQFF	TGTGCCAGCAACGAAGCGAACTCCTACAATGAGCAGTTCTTC
NA	TRBV19	TRBJ1-1	NA	CASSMGGPTEAFF	TGTGCCAGTAGTATGGGGGGGCCCACTGAAGCTTTCTTT
NA	TRBV29-1	TRBJ1-1	medium-sized	CSVVDSLNTEAFF	TGCAGCGTTGTTGATTCCTTGAACACTGAAGCTTTCTTT
TRBD1	TRBV28	TRBJ1-1	many	CASSLGTGITEAFF	TGTGCCAGCAGTTTGGGGACAGGGATTACTGAAGCTTTCTTT
TRBD1	TRBV9	TRBJ2-7	many	CASSATGGYEQYF	TGTGCCAGCAGCGCCACAGGGGGCTACGAGCAGTACTTC
NA	TRBV6-5	TRBJ2-5	once	CASSPGTETQYF	TGTGCCAGCAGTCCCGGGACCGAGACCCAGTACTTC
NA	TRBV5-1	TRBJ2-3	medium-sized	CASSLSPLADTQYF	TGCGCCAGCAGCTTGAGCCCATTGGCAGATACGCAGTATTTT
NA	TRBV11-2	TRBJ2-7	many	CASSATGTSMNYEQYF	TGTGCCAGCAGCGCCACCGGGACCTCGATGAACTACGAGCAGTACTTC
NA	TRBV29-1	TRBJ2-3	medium-sized	CSEIEGTFGDTQYF	TGCAGCGAAATAGAGGGGACCTTCGGAGATACGCAGTATTTT
NA	TRBV9	TRBJ2-1	many	CASSPGPSNEQFF	TGTGCCAGCAGTCCGGGGCCCAGCAATGAGCAGTTCTTC
NA	TRBV12-3/TRBV12-4	TRBJ1-4	few	CASSRDMLKLFF	TGTGCCAGCAGCCGGGACATGTTAAAACTGTTTTTT
NA	TRBV20-1	TRBJ1-6	NA	CSAGGSYNSPLHF	TGCAGTGCTGGGGGCTCCTATAATTCACCCCTCCACTTT
NA	TRBV12-3/TRBV12-4	TRBJ1-1	NA	CASGLPIGVENTEAFF	TGTGCCAGCGGTTTACCGATAGGGGTGGAGAACACTGAAGCTTTCTTT
NA	TRBV4-3	TRBJ2-7	many	CASSQHPETSYEQYF	TGCGCCAGCAGCCAGCACCCGGAAACAAGTTACGAGCAGTACTTC
NA	TRBV20-1	TRBJ2-7	many	CSARLGVTHEQYF	TGCAGTGCTAGATTGGGGGTAACCCACGAGCAGTACTTC
TRBD2	TRBV7-9	TRBJ2-1	NA	CASRISTGTSRYEQFF	TGTGCCAGCCGCATATCTACCGGGACTAGTCGCTATGAGCAGTTCTTC